Sequencing of this T cell receptor beta chain was carried out in a study of cytomegalovirus exposure and HLA in healthy donors. Looked up from germline, CDR1 is MGHRA and CDR2 is YSYEKL. The length of the CDR3 is 17 residues. J lost 5 bases, V lost 0 bases, and 6 bases had no gene match. Study-wide findings and caveats: In an earlier analysis, about 87% or about 30%: the productive usage of most TCR beta V segments.

As concerns this clone: Its antigen is undetermined.

PCR amplification relied on 60 Vbeta primers (plus 13 Jbeta primers). As handled by the study authors: A follow-up analysis tallied around 80 million unique TCR beta chains, about 10 million shared. Profiling relied on immunoSEQ multiplex PCR, and the TCRdb table lists in-frame clones only, not all of them. For V, J and clone size, that table is used; D and trimming come from the DNA. The data contain a few hundred thousand clones, about 80% of them seen just once; the ten biggest clones take up about 8%. The sequence was collected from a woman between 55 and 75 years old in good health and CMV-seropositive. This rearrangement joins TRBV4-1 to TRBJ2-3, with 12 bases identical to TRBD2. Sequencing used PBMCs. The CDR3: CASSQDLAGGPLDTQYF. In DNA, the CDR3 is TGCGCCAGCAGCCAAGACCTAGCGGGAGGGCCTTTAGATACGCAGTATTTT.